A selection of T cell receptor beta chains follows, all from one sample in a study of T cell responses to AZD1222 COVID-19 vaccine. The method was immunoSEQ multiplex PCR; TCRdb's version includes in-frame clones alone and lacks a portion of them. The data contain under 150,000 clones, 80% to 90% of them seen just once; the ten biggest clones take up 11%. The specimen was peripheral blood, collected on day 0 of MenACWY control vaccination. The receptors derive from an adult in good health. The CDR3 runs from the conserved cysteine through the conserved F or W. The D gene is left open where the match is weak. Clone size is given for some rows only: seen once, a few or many times, or a class if the clone is expanded.

>TRBJ2-7|TRBV7-9|.|.
TGTGCCAGCAGCTCGGACTCGGTAAGGCACGAGCAGTACTTC
CASSSDSVRHEQYF
>TRBJ2-3|TRBV12-3/TRBV12-4|.|.
TGTGCCAGCGGCGACGGGGTGGATACGCAGTATTTT
CASGDGVDTQYF
>TRBJ2-7|TRBV29-1|TRBD1|.
TGCAGCGTAACGCCAGGGACAGGGTCCTACGAGCAGTACTTC
CSVTPGTGSYEQYF
>TRBJ1-3|TRBV19|.|.
TGTGCCAGTAACGCGTTCGTCAGACCGGGAAACACCATATATTTT
CASNAFVRPGNTIYF
>TRBJ1-2|TRBV28|.|.
TGTGCCAGCAGTCCCGGGACGGTTGGCTACACCTTC
CASSPGTVGYTF
>TRBJ2-5|TRBV6-1|.|.
TGTGCCAGCAGTGAAGGGACCGGGGAAGTCGAGACCCAGTACTTC
CASSEGTGEVETQYF
>TRBJ1-1|TRBV27|.|.
TGTGCCAGCAGTCCTCTGGCGTACACTCTTAACACTGAAGCTTTCTTT
CASSPLAYTLNTEAFF
>TRBJ1-2|TRBV27|.|few
TGTGCCAGCACCCCGGGGGGGGGCAGCTATGGCTACACCTTC
CASTPGGGSYGYTF
>TRBJ1-3|TRBV7-2|.|.
TGTGCCAGCAGCTTAGTGGCGACCTGGTTTGGAAACACCATATATTTT
CASSLVATWFGNTIYF
>TRBJ2-5|TRBV11-3|.|.
TGTGCCAGCAGCCCAGGGATCCAAGAGACCCAGTACTTC
CASSPGIQETQYF
>TRBJ2-2|TRBV2|TRBD2|.
TGTGCCAGCAGGAGGGGACTAGCGGTTGACGGGGAGCTGTTTTTT
CASRRGLAVDGELFF
>TRBJ2-1|TRBV12-3/TRBV12-4|.|.
TGTGCCAGCTTCGCGGAGTTCGACAATGAGCAGTTCTTC
CASFAEFDNEQFF
>TRBJ2-2|TRBV10-3|TRBD2|.
TGTGCCATCAGTGAGCTCCTAGCGGGAGCTGGGGGCGGGGAGCTGTTTTTT
CAISELLAGAGGGELFF
>TRBJ2-6|TRBV19|.|.
TGTGCCATTAAAGGAAGCTCTGGGGCCAACGTCCTGACTTTC
CAIKGSSGANVLTF
>TRBJ2-5|TRBV10-3|.|.
TGTGCCATCAGTGAACAGGGTGGAGAGACCCAGTACTTC
CAISEQGGETQYF
>TRBJ1-2|TRBV7-6|.|once
TGTGCCAGCAGCTCAGGGGAATATGGCTACACCTTC
CASSSGEYGYTF
>TRBJ1-5|TRBV2|.|.
TGTGCCAGCAGTTCCGACAGGACCCCCCAGCCCCAGCATTTT
CASSSDRTPQPQHF
>TRBJ1-1|TRBV5-1|.|.
TGCGCCAGCAGCTCGGGGACGGGAACTGAAGCTTTCTTT
CASSSGTGTEAFF
>TRBJ1-5|TRBV5-1|TRBD1|.
TGCGCCAGCAGCTTGGAGGGACAGGGGAATCAGCCCCAGCATTTT
CASSLEGQGNQPQHF
>TRBJ2-5|TRBV9|.|.
TGTGCCAGCAGCCCTCTAGCTATGCAAGAGACCCAGTACTTC
CASSPLAMQETQYF
>TRBJ2-7|TRBV7-9|.|few
TGTGCCAGCAGCTTAGCGTGGGACGGAAGCTCCTACGAGCAGTACTTC
CASSLAWDGSSYEQYF
>TRBJ1-4|TRBV13|.|.
TGTGCCAGCCGGGGGGGAATTAATGAAAAACTGTTTTTT
CASRGGINEKLFF
>TRBJ1-1|TRBV7-9|.|.
TGTGCCAGCAGCCCCAAGTTGGGGGCGTGGAACACTGAAGCTTTCTTT
CASSPKLGAWNTEAFF
>TRBJ1-2|TRBV20-1|.|.
TGCAGTGCTAGTGCCCCGGGTAGGAGTCTCTCGGGCTACACCTTC
CSASAPGRSLSGYTF
>TRBJ1-5|TRBV28|.|.
TGTGCCAGCAGTTTATACGGGACTCCCCCATGGGGGCCCCAGCATTTT
CASSLYGTPPWGPQHF
>TRBJ2-1|TRBV12-3/TRBV12-4|.|many
TGTGCCAGCAGTTTAGTCAGGGGAATGGAGCAGTTCTTC
CASSLVRGMEQFF
>TRBJ1-2|TRBV5-1|.|.
TGCGCCAGCAGCTACCAGGCGCGGGCTGGCTACACCTTC
CASSYQARAGYTF
>TRBJ2-7|TRBV7-9|.|few
TGTGCCAGCAGCGTCGGGGCCTCCTACGAGCAGTACTTC
CASSVGASYEQYF
>TRBJ2-6|TRBV27|.|.
TGTGCCAGCAGTTTAAATTCAGGGATACCCAACGTCCTGACTTTC
CASSLNSGIPNVLTF
>TRBJ1-1|TRBV3-1/TRBV3-2|.|once
TGTGCCAGCAGCCACAAGGGCCTGAACACTGAAGCTTTCTTT
CASSHKGLNTEAFF
>TRBJ2-7|TRBV29-1|.|.
TGCAGCGCTAGTGACACCGCCTACGAGCAGTACTTC
CSASDTAYEQYF
>TRBJ1-6|TRBV4-1|.|.
TGCGCCAGCAGCCAATGGATATATAATTCACCCCTCCACTTT
CASSQWIYNSPLHF
>TRBJ1-2|TRBV6-1|.|.
TGTGCCAGCAGTGAAGCGCATAGCGATGGCTATGGCTACACCTTC
CASSEAHSDGYGYTF
>TRBJ2-7|TRBV6-5|TRBD1|once
TGTGCCAGCAGCCAGCCAGGGGGCGACGAGCAGTACTTC
CASSQPGGDEQYF
>TRBJ2-1|TRBV9|.|.
TGTGCCAGCAGCGTAGTTTCAGGGTCCTACAATGAGCAGTTCTTC
CASSVVSGSYNEQFF
>TRBJ2-2|TRBV6-4|TRBD2|.
TGTGCCAGCAGCGAAGCGGGAGAGAACACCGGGGAGCTGTTTTTT
CASSEAGENTGELFF
>TRBJ1-2|TRBV27|TRBD1|once
TGTGCCAGCAGTTACGACAGGGGGCATGGCTACACCTTC
CASSYDRGHGYTF
>TRBJ2-7|TRBV6-1|TRBD2|once
TGTGCCAGCAGTGACCGTCTAGCGGGAGTTACCTACGAGCAGTACTTC
CASSDRLAGVTYEQYF
>TRBJ1-1|TRBV6-6|TRBD1|.
TGTGCCAGCAGTCCACACACCGGACAGGGACGGGTCACTGAAGCTTTCTTT
CASSPHTGQGRVTEAFF
>TRBJ1-1|TRBV30|.|.
TGTGCCTGGAGTGTAGGGGTGAACACTGAAGCTTTCTTT
CAWSVGVNTEAFF
>TRBJ1-1|TRBV7-2|.|.
TGTGCCAGCAGCTTAGCGTCTTCCGGGAACACTGAAGCTTTCTTT
CASSLASSGNTEAFF
>TRBJ1-1|TRBV27|.|once
TGTGCCAGCGGCTCTCGGGGACGTAGCAACACTGAAGCTTTCTTT
CASGSRGRSNTEAFF
>TRBJ1-1|TRBV6-1|.|.
TGTGCCAGCAGTGTAGCGGCGGACAACACTGAAGCTTTCTTT
CASSVAADNTEAFF
>TRBJ1-5|TRBV7-8|.|.
TGTGCCAGCAGCTCAACCTTTAGCAATCAGCCCCAGCATTTT
CASSSTFSNQPQHF
>TRBJ2-7|TRBV7-9|.|.
TGTGCCAGCAGCTCCAGGGGATCCTACGAGCAGTACTTC
CASSSRGSYEQYF
>TRBJ1-4|TRBV5-5|.|.
TGTGCCAGCAGCACTTGGGGGATCTATGAAAAACTGTTTTTT
CASSTWGIYEKLFF
>TRBJ2-7|TRBV30|.|once
TGTGCCTGGTCTTCGGGGCATCGAATCTACGAGCAGTACTTC
CAWSSGHRIYEQYF
>TRBJ2-2|TRBV5-5|.|.
TGTGCCAGCAGCTTGGACCCCGGGACCGGGGAGCTGTTTTTT
CASSLDPGTGELFF
>TRBJ1-6|TRBV9|.|.
TGTGCCAGCAGCGCCGGCGGTTCACCCCTCCACTTT
CASSAGGSPLHF
>TRBJ1-1|TRBV11-2|.|few
TGTGCCAGCAGCCCCTTGCAGGGTAGGGGAACTGAAGCTTTCTTT
CASSPLQGRGTEAFF
>TRBJ2-7|TRBV7-9|.|.
TGTGCCAGCCTGGGGGAGGCCTCCTACGAGCAGTACTTC
CASLGEASYEQYF
>TRBJ1-1|TRBV3-1/TRBV3-2|.|.
TGTGCCAGCAGCTTAATGACAGCTCGGGCTTTCTTT
CASSLMTARAFF
>TRBJ1-2|TRBV30|TRBD1|.
TGTGCCTGGGCACAGGGGATGGACTATGGCTACACCTTC
CAWAQGMDYGYTF